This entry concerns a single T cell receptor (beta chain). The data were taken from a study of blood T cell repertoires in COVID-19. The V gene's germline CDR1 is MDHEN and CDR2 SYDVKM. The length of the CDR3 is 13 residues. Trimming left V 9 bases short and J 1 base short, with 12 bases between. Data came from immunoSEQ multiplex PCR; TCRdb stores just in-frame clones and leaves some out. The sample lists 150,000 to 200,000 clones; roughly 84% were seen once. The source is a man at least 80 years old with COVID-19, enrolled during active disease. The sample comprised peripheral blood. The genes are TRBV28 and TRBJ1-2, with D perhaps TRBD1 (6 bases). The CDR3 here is CASGDRINYGYTF. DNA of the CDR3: TGTGCCAGTGGCGACAGGATTAACTATGGCTACACCTTC.